The 25 T cell receptor beta chains reported below all come from one sample, sequenced in a study of blood T cell repertoires in COVID-19. The protocol was immunoSEQ multiplex PCR, while the TCRdb copy is restricted to in-frame clones and leaves out a portion. The table has tens of thousands of clones, about 83% seen once. Sequencing was carried out using peripheral blood. Source of these receptors: a human donor in a cohort sampled during active COVID-19.

In this sample, this clone turned up a few times. The chain employs TRBV28 and TRBJ2-7; D is unclear. CDR1 is MDHEN and CDR2 is SYDVKM in the germline V gene. Trimming took off 6 bases at V and 3 bases at J, with 12 bases between the two ends. CDR3 length: 13 amino acids. CDR3 sequence: CASSRTPDYEQYF. The CDR3 DNA reads TGTGCCAGCAGCCGAACACCCGACTACGAGCAGTACTTC.

This clone was counted a single time. The V and J genes are TRBV5-1 and TRBJ2-1; 12 bases match TRBD2. CDR1 is SGHRS, CDR2 YFSETQ, per germline. V lost 3 bases and J lost 9; bases outside the gene matches: 7. This CDR3 has 15 amino acids. In DNA, the CDR3 is TGCGCCAGCAGCTCTCGACTAGCGGGAGCCGGTGAGCAGTTCTTC. It encodes CASSSRLAGAGEQFF.

This rearrangement joins TRBV3-1 (or the pseudogene TRBV3-2) to TRBJ2-3, with D unclear. The germline V gene encodes CDR1 LGHDT and CDR2 YNNKEL (reference sequence). The CDR3 is made up of 14 amino acids. The V and J ends lost 4 bases and 2 bases respectively, with 10 bases between them. CDR3 bases: TGTGCCAGCAGCCGAGGTCTTGACACAGATACGCAGTATTTT. Translated: CASSRGLDTDTQYF.

This chain uses TRBV28 with TRBJ2-5; a possible D gene is TRBD2 (6 bases). With 2 bases removed from V and 5 bases from J, the gap between germline ends came to 18 bases. CDR3 length: 16 amino acids. Germline CDR1 and CDR2: MDHEN and SYDVKM. The CDR3 sequence is CASSLGGISGLETQYF. In DNA form, the CDR3 reads TGTGCCAGCAGTTTAGGCGGGATCTCGGGTTTGGAGACCCAGTACTTC.

The rearrangement joins TRBV5-4 to TRBJ2-7; the match to TRBD2 covers 8 bases. Germline V gene data show CDR1 as SGHNT and CDR2 as YYREEE (reference sequence). V dropped 4 bases and J dropped 2; count of bases not matched to a gene: 14. CDR3 length: 17 amino acids. The CDR3 bases are TGTGCCAGCAGCGCCTACCCGGGAGGGGGGGGCACCTACGAGCAGTACTTC. Its protein is CASSAYPGGGGTYEQYF.

The J gene is TRBJ2-2, the V gene TRBV27; TRBD2 might be the D (6 bases). The germline V and J ends were trimmed by 6 bases and 3 bases, with 14 bases remaining between them. From germline, CDR1 is MNHEY and CDR2 SMNVEV (reference sequence). This CDR3 comprises 15 residues. CDR3 sequence reads: CASRGLSGHTGELFF. CDR3 bases: TGTGCCAGCAGGGGCCTTAGCGGACACACCGGGGAGCTGTTTTTT.

The chain couples TRBV3-1 (or the pseudogene TRBV3-2) to TRBJ2-1; D ambiguous. The CDR3 totals 13 residues. V gave up 4 bases and J gave up 3 bases, with 7 bases separating them. From germline, CDR1 is LGHDT and CDR2 YNNKEL (reference sequence). Here the CDR3 reads CASSPTLYNEQFF. CDR3 nucleotides: TGTGCCAGCAGCCCGACACTCTACAATGAGCAGTTCTTC.

The chain employs TRBV30 and TRBJ1-3; no clear D gene. V was cut by 3 bases and J by 8 bases, with 14 bases left in between. CDR1 is GTSNPN, CDR2 SVGIG, per germline (reference sequence). This CDR3 region has 13 residues. The CDR3 protein is CAWSGSEWDTIYF. The CDR3 region has the DNA TGTGCCTGGAGCGGGTCAGAGTGGGACACCATATATTTT.

The gene calls are TRBV27 and TRBJ2-2; possibly TRBD1 for D (6 bases). CDR1 is MNHEY, CDR2 SMNVEV, per germline (reference sequence). The V end lost 8 bases, the J end lost 5 bases, and 21 bases lay between the germline ends. The CDR3 contains 16 residues. DNA of the CDR3: TGTGCCAGCCGGGTGGGGGCATCTCGCTTTACCGGGGAGCTGTTTTTT. It yields the protein CASRVGASRFTGELFF.

The chain has TRBV7-2 and TRBJ1-4, with D possibly being TRBD1 (6 bases). Trimming left V 1 base short and J 5 bases short, with 11 bases between. This CDR3 spans 15 amino acids. Germline assignment: CDR1 SGHTA and CDR2 FQGNSA. The CDR3 is CASSLDSRGNEKLFF. For the CDR3, the DNA is TGTGCCAGCAGCTTAGATTCCAGGGGAAATGAAAAACTGTTTTTT.

The gene calls are TRBV7-9 and TRBJ2-1; 16 bases match TRBD2. Trimming cost V 5 bases and J 6 bases; bases outside gene matches: 13. The CDR3 runs 19 residues. Germline V gives CDR1 SEHNR, CDR2 FQNEAQ (reference sequence). CDR3 sequence reads: CASSRPGLAGGTGRNEQFF. The DNA of the CDR3 is TGTGCCAGCAGCCGTCCGGGACTAGCGGGAGGGACGGGCCGCAATGAGCAGTTCTTC.

V is TRBV2 and J is TRBJ2-1; TRBD1 is a possible D gene (6 bases). V was pared by 9 bases and J by 8 bases, with 17 bases between. This CDR3 region has 13 residues. Looked up from germline, CDR1 is SNHLY and CDR2 is FYNNEI. This chain's CDR3 is CASGGLGGYEQFF. As DNA, the CDR3 is TGTGCCAGTGGGGGCTTGGGCGGCTATGAGCAGTTCTTC.

The V call is TRBV18, the J call TRBJ1-1, with 8 bases matching TRBD1. This CDR3 region has 16 residues. Germline CDR1 and CDR2: KGHSH and LQKENI. The V gene end was trimmed by 3 bases and the J gene end by 2 bases; junction bases not matched to a gene: 8. In DNA form, the CDR3 reads TGTGCCAGCTCACCGAGACAGGGGACTCCCAACACTGAAGCTTTCTTT. Protein product: CASSPRQGTPNTEAFF.

The chain recombines TRBV4-2 with TRBJ2-2, with unresolved D. There are 15 residues in the CDR3. From germline, CDR1 is LGHNA and CDR2 YNFKEQ. Trimming took 0 bases from V and 0 from J, leaving 5 bases between them. CDR3 DNA sequence: TGTGCCAGCAGCCAAGATCTACCGAACACCGGGGAGCTGTTTTTT. Protein product: CASSQDLPNTGELFF.

The chain carries TRBV4-1 and TRBJ2-3; 8 nucleotides align to TRBD1. CDR1 and CDR2 (germline): MGHRA, YSYEKL. J gave up 5 bases and V 4 bases, and 17 bases lay outside the gene matches. This CDR3 has 18 residues. The chain's CDR3 is CASSREEPGQGAKDTQYF. The CDR3 DNA is TGCGCCAGCAGCCGAGAGGAACCCGGGCAGGGGGCTAAAGATACGCAGTATTTT.

CDR3 protein: CSASTLAGGLDTDTQYF. As DNA, the CDR3 is TGCAGTGCTAGTACACTAGCGGGAGGGCTGGACACAGATACGCAGTATTTT. The chain links TRBV20-1 to TRBJ2-3; 13 bases match TRBD2. Germline CDR1 DFQATT, CDR2 SNEGSKA (reference sequence). CDR3 length: 17 residues. Trimming at V came to 3 bases and at J to 2 bases, leaving 8 bases not matched to a gene.

The chain has TRBV4-3 and TRBJ2-6, with no clear D. CDR3 length: 18 residues. Germline V CDR1 and CDR2: LGHNA, YSLEER. The V and J ends lost 0 bases and 4 bases respectively, with 16 bases between them. CDR3 in DNA: TGCGCCAGCAGCCAAGATCACAATCGAGGCTCCGGGGCCAACGTCCTGACTTTC. Its translation: CASSQDHNRGSGANVLTF.

V and J are TRBV28 and TRBJ1-1, with 10 bases that match TRBD1. The V gene's germline CDR1 is MDHEN and CDR2 SYDVKM. The CDR3 is 15 amino acids. Losses at the gene ends were 5 bases for V and 4 bases for J; bases not matched to a gene: 7. The CDR3 DNA sequence: TGTGCCAGCAGTCCGCCGGGACAGGGGAGCACTGAAGCTTTCTTT. This translates into CASSPPGQGSTEAFF.

The chain has TRBV11-3 and TRBJ2-3, with D perhaps matching TRBD2 (6 bases). Germline loops: CDR1 SGHNT, CDR2 YENEEA. This CDR3 is 14 amino acids long. V dropped 5 bases and J dropped 2 bases, with 11 bases sitting between them. The CDR3 DNA sequence: TGTGCCAGCAGCCGCCGGACTAACACAGATACGCAGTATTTT. It translates to CASSRRTNTDTQYF.

The gene calls are TRBV20-1 and TRBJ2-1, with TRBD2 identical over 9 bases. Germline CDR1 DFQATT, CDR2 SNEGSKA (reference sequence). This CDR3 has 14 residues. J lost 7 bases, V lost 3 bases, and 7 bases had no gene match. The CDR3 DNA is TGCAGTGCTAGTGATAGCGGGAGAGCAAATGAGCAGTTCTTC. Protein: CSASDSGRANEQFF.

The CDR3 sequence: CASSITSGASTDTQYF. CDR3 nucleotides: TGTGCCAGTAGTATCACTAGCGGGGCGAGCACAGATACGCAGTATTTT. The V and J genes are TRBV19 and TRBJ2-3; 10 bases agree with TRBD2. The CDR3 is made up of 16 amino acids. CDR1 and CDR2 from the germline V gene are LNHDA and SQIVND (reference sequence). Trimming took 3 bases from V and 0 from J; bases not matched to a gene: 3.

The rearrangement uses TRBV7-6 and TRBJ2-1; TRBD2 agrees at 10 bases. Germline-derived CDR1 and CDR2 are SGHVS and FNYEAQ. With V trimmed by 3 bases and J by 7 bases, 9 bases remained unmatched. This CDR3 is 16 amino acids long. In nucleotides, the CDR3 is TGTGCCAGCAGCTTGGAGCGGGAGGGCCGCGGGAATGAGCAGTTCTTC. Protein sequence: CASSLEREGRGNEQFF.

The V and J genes are TRBV6-5 and TRBJ2-1; TRBD2 matches at 13 bases. Per germline, CDR1 MNHEY and CDR2 SVGAGI. CDR3 length equals 14 residues. The trim removed 6 bases at V and 9 bases at J, leaving 5 bases unmatched. This CDR3 is CASRGLAGLAEQFF. CDR3 sequence (DNA): TGTGCCAGCAGGGGACTAGCGGGATTGGCTGAGCAGTTCTTC.

This clone was seen a single time. V gene TRBV4-3 combines with J gene TRBJ1-2, with 7 bases fitting TRBD1. Looked up from germline, CDR1 is LGHNA and CDR2 is YSLEER. CDR3 length: 14 amino acids. J gave up 7 bases and V 1 base, and 6 bases lay outside the gene matches. This CDR3 reads CASSQGTGVGGYTF. In DNA form, the CDR3 reads TGCGCCAGCAGCCAAGGGACAGGTGTCGGTGGCTACACCTTC.

The rearrangement uses TRBV10-3 and TRBJ1-4, with TRBD1 identical over 10 bases. The trim removed 6 bases at V and 6 bases at J, leaving 4 bases unmatched. The CDR3 has 14 residues. Germline loops: CDR1 ENHRY, CDR2 SYGVKD. The CDR3 is CAIRPGQGHEKLFF. As DNA, the CDR3 is TGTGCCATCAGACCGGGACAGGGGCATGAAAAACTGTTTTTT.